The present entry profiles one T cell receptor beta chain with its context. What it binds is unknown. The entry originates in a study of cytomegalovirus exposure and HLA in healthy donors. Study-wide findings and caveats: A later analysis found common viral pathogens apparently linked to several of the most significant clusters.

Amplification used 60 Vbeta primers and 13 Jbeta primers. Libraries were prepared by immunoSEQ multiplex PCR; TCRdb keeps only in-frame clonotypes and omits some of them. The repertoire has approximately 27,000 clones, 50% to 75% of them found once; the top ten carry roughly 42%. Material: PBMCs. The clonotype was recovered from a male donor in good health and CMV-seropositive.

The CDR3 is CASSPGTGAYEQYF. The DNA for the CDR3 is TGTGCCAGTAGTCCCGGGACTGGTGCCTACGAGCAGTACTTC. The rearrangement links TRBV19 to TRBJ2-7, with D possibly TRBD2 on 6 matching bases. Germline CDR1 LNHDA, CDR2 SQIVND (reference sequence). Trimming took off 5 bases at V and 2 bases at J, with 13 bases between the two ends. CDR3 size: 14 residues.